Following are 13 T cell receptor beta chains from one sample sequenced in a study of cytomegalovirus exposure and HLA in healthy donors. The PCR had 60 Vbeta and 13 Jbeta primers. Assay: immunoSEQ multiplex PCR; the TCRdb copy retains only in-frame clones and omits some. The table records some 180,000 clones, 70% to 75% of them present only once. The sample consisted of PBMCs. The receptors derive from a male donor in good health and CMV-seronegative.

This chain connects TRBV21-1 to TRBJ1-3. TRBV21-1 is designated a pseudogene. The CDR3 has 14 residues. CDR3 in amino acids: CASSRRAPGNTIYF. The DNA of the CDR3 is TGTGCCAGCAGCAGGAGGGCGCCGGGAAACACCATATATTTT.

This clone was detected once. The J gene is TRBJ1-5, the V gene TRBV28, with D possibly TRBD1 on 6 matching bases. Trimming left V 6 bases short and J 6 bases short, with 9 bases between. The CDR3 is made up of 12 amino acids. The germline gives CDR1 MDHEN, CDR2 SYDVKM. In DNA form, the CDR3 reads TGTGCCAGCAGACAGGGTCCTCAGCCCCAGCATTTT. It codes for CASRQGPQPQHF.

This chain links TRBV30 with TRBJ2-1, with D perhaps TRBD2 (5 bases). Trimming cost V 0 bases and J 5 bases, with 11 bases left between them. The CDR3 covers 14 residues. Germline V gene data show CDR1 as GTSNPN and CDR2 as SVGIG (reference sequence). The CDR3 reads CAWSVLGIHNEQFF. The CDR3 nucleotides read TGTGCCTGGAGTGTACTAGGCATCCACAATGAGCAGTTCTTC.

This clone has only a few counts. The rearrangement links TRBV7-3 to TRBJ2-1; TRBD2 matches at 8 bases. V trimming: 1 base; J trimming: 5 bases; junction bases outside the gene matches: 4. The CDR3 sequence is 15 residues long. Looked up from germline, CDR1 is SGHTA and CDR2 is FQGTGA. The CDR3 is CASSLKREFNNEQFF. CDR3 nucleotide sequence: TGTGCCAGCAGCTTAAAGCGGGAGTTCAACAATGAGCAGTTCTTC.

This clone turned up a few times. The chain uses TRBV7-2 and TRBJ2-1; D not resolved. The CDR3 is 11 amino acids. V dropped 2 bases and J dropped 8 bases, with 4 bases sitting between them. Germline values: CDR1 SGHTA, CDR2 FQGNSA. The CDR3 sequence is CASSLSDEQFF. The CDR3 nucleotides are TGTGCCAGCAGCTTATCGGATGAGCAGTTCTTC.

The chain has TRBV19 and TRBJ2-4, with 10 nucleotides matching TRBD1. The germline gives CDR1 LNHDA, CDR2 SQIVND (reference sequence). Trimming removed 6 bases from V and 0 bases from J; junction bases left unmatched: 2. CDR3 length equals 15 residues. Here the CDR3 reads CASSDRGLAKNIQYF. The CDR3 coding sequence is TGTGCCAGTAGCGACAGGGGGCTAGCCAAAAACATTCAGTACTTC.

The V call is TRBV11-2, the J call TRBJ1-2; D gene unclear. V lost 6 bases and J lost 2, with 13 bases in between. Germline CDR1 reads SGHAT; CDR2 reads FQNNGV. CDR3 length: 14 residues. CDR3 protein: CASSTQRENYGYTF. DNA of the CDR3: TGTGCCAGCAGTACCCAGAGGGAAAACTATGGCTACACCTTC.

Remarks on this clone: The identical CDR3 is also encoded by other nucleotide sequences in the sample. The CDR3 sequence is CAWSAGTGATNEKLFF. In DNA form, the CDR3 reads TGTGCCTGGAGTGCCGGGACAGGCGCAACTAATGAAAAACTGTTTTTT. The chain combines TRBV30 with TRBJ1-4; 8 bases map to TRBD1. Germline CDR1 is GTSNPN and CDR2 is SVGIG (reference sequence). V was pared by 1 base and J by 0 bases, with 4 bases of the junction left unmatched. This CDR3 spans 16 amino acids. The variable domain in full, with the rest retrieved from reference TRBV30 and TRBJ1-4, is SQTIHQWPATLVQPVGSPLSLECTVEGTSNPNLYWYRQAAGRGLQLLFYSVGIGQISSEVPQNLSASRPQDRQFILSSKKLLLSDSGFYLCAWSAGTGATNEKLFFGSGTQLSVL.

This sequence joins TRBV7-2 and TRBJ1-1; a possible D gene is TRBD1 (6 bases). The CDR3 has 14 amino acids. In germline, CDR1 is SGHTA, CDR2 FQGNSA. V lost 10 bases to trimming and J lost 6 bases, with 21 bases between them. The CDR3 here is CAIFLPGGLAEAFF. CDR3 nucleotide sequence: TGTGCCATCTTCCTACCCGGGGGGCTCGCTGAAGCTTTCTTT.

The rearrangement links TRBV5-1 to TRBJ1-2; a possible D gene is TRBD1 (5 bases). Looked up from germline, CDR1 is SGHRS and CDR2 is YFSETQ. Between the trimmed V and J ends, which lost 2 bases and 4 bases, there was a span of 12 bases. The CDR3 extends over 14 amino acids. Here the CDR3 reads CASSLQERLYGYTF. CDR3 bases: TGCGCCAGCAGCTTACAGGAACGCCTCTATGGCTACACCTTC.

The J gene is TRBJ2-6, the V gene TRBV9, with D perhaps TRBD1 (6 bases). This CDR3 is built from 17 residues. Germline V gives CDR1 SGDLS, CDR2 YYNGEE. The V end lost 5 bases, the J end lost 7 bases, and 22 bases lay between the germline ends. The CDR3 sequence is CASSAILGTPQANVLTF. The CDR3 DNA follows: TGTGCCAGCAGTGCTATACTTGGGACACCTCAAGCCAACGTCCTGACTTTC.

This clone was observed a handful of times. CDR3 residues: CASSQDPSGRNEQFF. The CDR3 region has the DNA TGTGCCAGCAGCCAAGATCCTAGCGGCAGGAATGAGCAGTTCTTC. The V gene is TRBV4-2, the J gene TRBJ2-1, with 7 bases identical to TRBD2. The trim removed 0 bases at V and 7 bases at J, leaving 6 bases unmatched. Germline loops: CDR1 LGHNA, CDR2 YNFKEQ. The CDR3 is 15 amino acids.

A single count supports this clone. J is TRBJ2-4 and V is TRBV4-3, with D maybe TRBD1 (6 bases). The V end lost 4 bases, the J end lost 3 bases, and 13 bases lay between the germline ends. Germline CDR1 and CDR2: LGHNA and YSLEER. The CDR3 loop spans 15 amino acids. Here the CDR3 DNA reads TGCGCCAGCAGCCCGCACAGGGTCGGCAAAAACATTCAGTACTTC. Translated, it gives CASSPHRVGKNIQYF.